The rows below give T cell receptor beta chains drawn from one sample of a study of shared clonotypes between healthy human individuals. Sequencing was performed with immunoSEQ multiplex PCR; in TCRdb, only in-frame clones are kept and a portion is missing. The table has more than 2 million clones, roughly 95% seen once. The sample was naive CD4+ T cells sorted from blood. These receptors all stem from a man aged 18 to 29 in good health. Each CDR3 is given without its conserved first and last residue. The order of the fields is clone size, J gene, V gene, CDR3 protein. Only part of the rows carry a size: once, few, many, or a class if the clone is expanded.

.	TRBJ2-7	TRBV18	ASSPGQPSYEQY
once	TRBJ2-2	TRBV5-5	ASSAIPLTGELF
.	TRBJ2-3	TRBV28	ASTSSGLGTDTQY
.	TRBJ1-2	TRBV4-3	ASSQGPDGYGYT
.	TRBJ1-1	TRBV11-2	ASSLRGNTEAF
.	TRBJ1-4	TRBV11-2	ASSLDSLSTNEKLF
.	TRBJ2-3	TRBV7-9	ASSLGVAEGGTDTQY
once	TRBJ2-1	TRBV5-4	ASSLVTRNEQF
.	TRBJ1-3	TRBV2	ASSPTGLTGNTIY
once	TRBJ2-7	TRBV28	ARGEQY
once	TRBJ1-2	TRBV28	ASTQDWGTYGYT
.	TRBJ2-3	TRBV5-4	ASSLENTDTQY
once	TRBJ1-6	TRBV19	ASSIRRDRGSSSYNSPLH
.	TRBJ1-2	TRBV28	ASSRNRVRHGYT
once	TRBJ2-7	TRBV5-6	ASSLGLIGEQY
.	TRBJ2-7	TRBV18	ASSPRTGTYEQY
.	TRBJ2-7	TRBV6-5	ASSYEGLGRYEQY
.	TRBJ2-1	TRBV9	ASSVVSKTLDEQF
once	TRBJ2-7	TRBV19	ASSNTGDSYEQY
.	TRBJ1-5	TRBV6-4	ASTSSGTYNSNQPQH